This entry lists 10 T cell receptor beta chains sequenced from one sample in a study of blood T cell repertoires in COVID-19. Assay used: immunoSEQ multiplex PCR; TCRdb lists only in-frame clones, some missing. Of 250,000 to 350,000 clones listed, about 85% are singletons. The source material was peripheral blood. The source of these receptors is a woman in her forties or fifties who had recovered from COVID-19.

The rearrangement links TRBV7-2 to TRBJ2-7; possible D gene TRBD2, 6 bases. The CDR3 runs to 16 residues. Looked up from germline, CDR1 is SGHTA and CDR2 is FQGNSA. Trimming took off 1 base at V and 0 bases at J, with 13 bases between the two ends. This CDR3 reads CASSLGTGLYSYEQYF. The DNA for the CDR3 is TGTGCCAGCAGCTTAGGGACGGGACTGTACTCCTACGAGCAGTACTTC.

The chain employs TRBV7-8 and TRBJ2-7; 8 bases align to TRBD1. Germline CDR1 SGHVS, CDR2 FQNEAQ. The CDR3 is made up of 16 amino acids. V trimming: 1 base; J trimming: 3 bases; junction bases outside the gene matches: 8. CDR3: CASSLGGQGAYYEQYF. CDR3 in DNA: TGTGCCAGCAGCTTAGGTGGGCAGGGGGCGTACTACGAGCAGTACTTC.

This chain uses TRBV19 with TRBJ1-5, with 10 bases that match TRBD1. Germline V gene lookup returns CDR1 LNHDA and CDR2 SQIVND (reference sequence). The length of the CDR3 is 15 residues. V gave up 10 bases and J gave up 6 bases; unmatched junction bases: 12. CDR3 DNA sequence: TGTGCCACGACGACAGGGGGCGCCCGGGGTCAGCCCCAGCATTTT. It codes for CATTTGGARGQPQHF.

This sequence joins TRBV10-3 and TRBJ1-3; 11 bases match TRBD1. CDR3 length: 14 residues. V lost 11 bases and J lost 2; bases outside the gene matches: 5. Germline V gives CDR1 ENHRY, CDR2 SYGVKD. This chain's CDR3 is CAARTGGAGNTIYF. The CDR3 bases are TGTGCCGCCCGGACAGGGGGCGCTGGAAACACCATATATTTT.

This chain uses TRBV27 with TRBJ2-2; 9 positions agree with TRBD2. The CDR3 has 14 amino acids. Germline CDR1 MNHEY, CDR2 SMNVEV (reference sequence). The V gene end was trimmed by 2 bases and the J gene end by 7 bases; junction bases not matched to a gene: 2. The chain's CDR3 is CASSLLAGFGELFF. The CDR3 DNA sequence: TGTGCCAGCAGTTTACTAGCGGGGTTCGGGGAGCTGTTTTTT.

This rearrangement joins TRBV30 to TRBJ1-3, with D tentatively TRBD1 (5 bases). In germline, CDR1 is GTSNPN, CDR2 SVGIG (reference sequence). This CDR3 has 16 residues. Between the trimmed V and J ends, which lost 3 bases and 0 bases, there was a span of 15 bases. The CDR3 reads CAWSRTGTYSGNTIYF. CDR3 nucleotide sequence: TGTGCCTGGAGCCGCACTGGGACTTACTCTGGAAACACCATATATTTT.

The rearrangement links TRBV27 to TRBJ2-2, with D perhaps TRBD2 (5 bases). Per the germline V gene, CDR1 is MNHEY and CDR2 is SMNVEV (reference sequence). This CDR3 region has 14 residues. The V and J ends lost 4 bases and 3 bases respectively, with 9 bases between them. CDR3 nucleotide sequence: TGTGCCAGCAGTTCGACGGGATACACCGGGGAGCTGTTTTTT. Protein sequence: CASSSTGYTGELFF.

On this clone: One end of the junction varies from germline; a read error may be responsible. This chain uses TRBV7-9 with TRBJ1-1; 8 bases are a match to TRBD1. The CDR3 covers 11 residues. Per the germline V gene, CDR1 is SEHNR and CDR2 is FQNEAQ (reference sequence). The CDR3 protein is CASSPTPGTGF. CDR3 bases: TGTGCCAGCAGCCCTACACCCGGGACAGGATTT. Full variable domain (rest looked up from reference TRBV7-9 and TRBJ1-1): DTGVSQNPRHKITKRGQNVTFRCDPISEHNRLYWYRQTLGQGPEFLTYFQNEAQLEKSRLLSDRFSAERPKGSFSTLEIQRTEQGDSAMYLCASSPTPGTGFGQGTRLTVV.

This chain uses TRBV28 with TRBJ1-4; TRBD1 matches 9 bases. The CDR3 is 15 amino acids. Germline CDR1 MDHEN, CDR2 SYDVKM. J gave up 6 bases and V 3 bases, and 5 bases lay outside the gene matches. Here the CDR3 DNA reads TGTGCCAGCAGTTTCGCGGGACAGGGAGATGAAAAACTGTTTTTT. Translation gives CASSFAGQGDEKLFF.

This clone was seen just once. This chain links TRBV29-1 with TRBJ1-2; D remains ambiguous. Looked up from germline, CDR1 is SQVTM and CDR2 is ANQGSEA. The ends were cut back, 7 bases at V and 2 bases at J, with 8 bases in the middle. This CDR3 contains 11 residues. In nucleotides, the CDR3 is TGCAGCGGCTTAGCCAACTATGGCTACACCTTC. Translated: CSGLANYGYTF.